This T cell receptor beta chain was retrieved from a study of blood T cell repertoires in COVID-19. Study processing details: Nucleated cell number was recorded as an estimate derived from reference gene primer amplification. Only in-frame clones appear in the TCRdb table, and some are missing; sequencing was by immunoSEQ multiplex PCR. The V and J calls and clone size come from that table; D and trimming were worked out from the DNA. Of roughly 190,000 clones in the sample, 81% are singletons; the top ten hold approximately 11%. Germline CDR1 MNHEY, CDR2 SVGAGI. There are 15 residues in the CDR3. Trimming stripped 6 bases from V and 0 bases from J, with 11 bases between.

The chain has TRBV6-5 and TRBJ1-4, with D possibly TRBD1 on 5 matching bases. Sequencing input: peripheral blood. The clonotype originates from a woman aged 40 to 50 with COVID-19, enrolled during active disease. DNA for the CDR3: TGTGCCAGCAGGCGAGACAGTTCAACTAATGAAAAACTGTTTTTT. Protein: CASRRDSSTNEKLFF.